The T cell receptor beta chain under discussion was sequenced for a study of blood T cell repertoires in COVID-19. Turning to this clone: One end of the junction fails to match germline, which may point to a read error.

This CDR3 spans 15 amino acids. Germline V gives CDR1 MNHEY, CDR2 SMNVEV (reference sequence). Produced via immunoSEQ multiplex PCR; TCRdb's table is partial and in-frame only. In the table there are a few hundred thousand clones, around 84% of which are singletons. V usage is TRBV27 and J usage is TRBJ2-2, with TRBD2 identical over 9 bases. Sequenced: PBMCs or T cells enriched from blood (not recorded which). The origin of this receptor is a woman between 40 and 55 years old with acute COVID-19. DNA for the CDR3: TGTGGCAGCGCTAGCGGGAAGGCGAACACCGGGGAGCTGTTTTTT. The encoded protein is CGSASGKANTGELFF.